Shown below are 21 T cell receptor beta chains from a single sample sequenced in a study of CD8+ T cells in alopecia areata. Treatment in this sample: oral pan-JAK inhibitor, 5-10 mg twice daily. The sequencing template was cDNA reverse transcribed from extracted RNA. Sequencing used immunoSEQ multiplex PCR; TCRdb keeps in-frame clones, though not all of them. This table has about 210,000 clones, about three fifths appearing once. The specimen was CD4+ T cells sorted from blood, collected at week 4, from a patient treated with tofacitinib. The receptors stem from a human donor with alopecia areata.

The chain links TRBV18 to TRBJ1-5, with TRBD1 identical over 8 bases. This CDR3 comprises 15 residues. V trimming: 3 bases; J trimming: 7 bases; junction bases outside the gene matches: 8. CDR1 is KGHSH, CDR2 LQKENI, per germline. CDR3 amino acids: CASSPNRGSGQPQHF. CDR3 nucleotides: TGTGCCAGCTCACCTAACAGGGGGTCAGGACAGCCCCAGCATTTT.

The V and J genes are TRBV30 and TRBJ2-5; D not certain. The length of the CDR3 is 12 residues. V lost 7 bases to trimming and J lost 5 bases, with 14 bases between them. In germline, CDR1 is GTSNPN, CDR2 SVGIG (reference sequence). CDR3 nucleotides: TGTGCCTCTGCGACTTATTCGGAGACCCAGTACTTC. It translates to CASATYSETQYF.

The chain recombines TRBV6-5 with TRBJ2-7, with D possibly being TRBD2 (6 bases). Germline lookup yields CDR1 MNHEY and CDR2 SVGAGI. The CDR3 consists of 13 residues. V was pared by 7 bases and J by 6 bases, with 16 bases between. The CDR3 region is CASKRPPGGEQYF. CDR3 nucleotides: TGTGCCAGCAAGAGACCCCCCGGGGGCGAGCAGTACTTC.

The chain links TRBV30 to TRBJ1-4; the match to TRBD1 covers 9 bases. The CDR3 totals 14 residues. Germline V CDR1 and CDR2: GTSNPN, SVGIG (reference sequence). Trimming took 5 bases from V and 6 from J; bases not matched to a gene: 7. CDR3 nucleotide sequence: TGTGCCTGGGGACCCCGGGACAGGGATGAAAAACTGTTTTTT. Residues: CAWGPRDRDEKLFF.

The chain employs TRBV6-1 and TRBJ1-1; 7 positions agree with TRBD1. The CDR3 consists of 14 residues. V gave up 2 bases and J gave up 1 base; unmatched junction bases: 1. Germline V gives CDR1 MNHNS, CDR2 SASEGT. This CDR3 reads CASSEPGGNTEAFF. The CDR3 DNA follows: TGTGCCAGCAGTGAACCAGGGGGGAACACTGAAGCTTTCTTT.

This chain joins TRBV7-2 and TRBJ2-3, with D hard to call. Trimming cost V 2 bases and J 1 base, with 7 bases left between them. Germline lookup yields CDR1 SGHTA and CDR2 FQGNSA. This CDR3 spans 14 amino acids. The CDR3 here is CASSLNGGTDTQYF. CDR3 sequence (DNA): TGTGCCAGCAGCTTAAATGGAGGCACAGATACGCAGTATTTT. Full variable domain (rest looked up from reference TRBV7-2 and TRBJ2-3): GAGVSQSPSNKVTEKGKDVELRCDPISGHTALYWYRQSLGQGLEFLIYFQGNSAPDKSGLPSDRFSAERTGGSVSTLTIQRTQQEDSAVYLCASSLNGGTDTQYFGPGTRLTVL.

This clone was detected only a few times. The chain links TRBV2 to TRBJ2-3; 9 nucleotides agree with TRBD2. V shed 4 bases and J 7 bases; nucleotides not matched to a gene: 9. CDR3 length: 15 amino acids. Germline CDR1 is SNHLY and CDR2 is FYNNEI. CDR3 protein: CASSGKRGATYTQYF. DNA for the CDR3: TGTGCCAGCAGTGGAAAGCGGGGGGCCACCTATACGCAGTATTTT.

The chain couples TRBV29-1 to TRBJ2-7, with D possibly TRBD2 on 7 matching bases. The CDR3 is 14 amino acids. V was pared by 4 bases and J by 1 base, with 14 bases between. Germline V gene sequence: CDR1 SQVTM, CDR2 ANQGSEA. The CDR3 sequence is CSVVGGLQSYEQYF. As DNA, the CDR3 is TGCAGCGTTGTGGGGGGGCTCCAGTCCTACGAGCAGTACTTC.

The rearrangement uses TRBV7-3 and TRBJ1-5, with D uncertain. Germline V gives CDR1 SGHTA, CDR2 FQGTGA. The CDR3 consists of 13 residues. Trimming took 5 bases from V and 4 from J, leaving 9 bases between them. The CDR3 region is CASSLGENQPQHF. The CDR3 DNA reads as TGTGCCAGCAGCCTCGGGGAAAATCAGCCCCAGCATTTT.

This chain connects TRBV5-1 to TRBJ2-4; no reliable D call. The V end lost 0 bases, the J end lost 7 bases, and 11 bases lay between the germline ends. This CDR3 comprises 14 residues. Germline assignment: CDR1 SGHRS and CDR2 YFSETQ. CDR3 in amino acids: CASSLDPPTNIQYF. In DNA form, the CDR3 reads TGCGCCAGCAGCTTGGATCCCCCGACGAACATTCAGTACTTC.

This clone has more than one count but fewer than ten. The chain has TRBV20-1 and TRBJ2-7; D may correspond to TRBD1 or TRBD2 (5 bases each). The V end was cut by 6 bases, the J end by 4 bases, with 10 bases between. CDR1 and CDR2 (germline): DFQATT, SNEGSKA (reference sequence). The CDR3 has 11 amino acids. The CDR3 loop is CSAHGAYEQYF. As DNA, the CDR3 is TGCAGTGCCCACGGGGCGTACGAGCAGTACTTC.

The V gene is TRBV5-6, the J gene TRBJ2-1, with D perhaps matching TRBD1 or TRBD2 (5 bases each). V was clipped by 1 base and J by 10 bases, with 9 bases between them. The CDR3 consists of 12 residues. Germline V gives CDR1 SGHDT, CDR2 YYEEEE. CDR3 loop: CASSLMRGEQFF. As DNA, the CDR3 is TGTGCCAGCAGCTTGATGAGGGGCGAGCAGTTCTTC.

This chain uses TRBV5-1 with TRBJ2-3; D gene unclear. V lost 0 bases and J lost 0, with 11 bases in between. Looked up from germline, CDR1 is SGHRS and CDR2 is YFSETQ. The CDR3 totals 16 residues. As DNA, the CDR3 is TGCGCCAGCAGCTTGGGAGCGCCTCCTAGCACAGATACGCAGTATTTT. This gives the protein CASSLGAPPSTDTQYF.

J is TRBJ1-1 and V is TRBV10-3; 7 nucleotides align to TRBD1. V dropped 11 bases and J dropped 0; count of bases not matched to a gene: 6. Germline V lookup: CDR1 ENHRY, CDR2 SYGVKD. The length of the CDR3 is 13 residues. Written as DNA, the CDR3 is TGTGCCGCGTCACAGGGGTTGAACACTGAAGCTTTCTTT. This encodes CAASQGLNTEAFF.

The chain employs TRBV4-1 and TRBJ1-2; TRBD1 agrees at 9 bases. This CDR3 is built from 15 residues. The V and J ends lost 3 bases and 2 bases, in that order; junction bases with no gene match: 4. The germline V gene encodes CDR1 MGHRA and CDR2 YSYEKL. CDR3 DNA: TGCGCCAGCAGCCAGAGGACAGGGGAGAACTATGGCTACACCTTC. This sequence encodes CASSQRTGENYGYTF.

CDR3 residues: CASSSMNQPQHF. The CDR3 DNA is TGTGCCAGCAGCTCAATGAATCAGCCCCAGCATTTT. The chain couples TRBV7-9 to TRBJ1-5; no clear D gene. This CDR3 region has 12 residues. The germline V and J ends were trimmed by 4 bases and 4 bases, with 5 bases remaining between them. Germline assignment: CDR1 SEHNR and CDR2 FQNEAQ (reference sequence).

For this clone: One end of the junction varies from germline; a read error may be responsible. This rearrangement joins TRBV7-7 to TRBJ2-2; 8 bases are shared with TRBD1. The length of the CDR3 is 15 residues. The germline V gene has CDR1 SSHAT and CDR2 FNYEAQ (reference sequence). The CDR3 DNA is TGTGCTAGCAGCCCCGACAGGGGAAACACCGGGGAGCTGTTTTTT. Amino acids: CASSPDRGNTGELFF.

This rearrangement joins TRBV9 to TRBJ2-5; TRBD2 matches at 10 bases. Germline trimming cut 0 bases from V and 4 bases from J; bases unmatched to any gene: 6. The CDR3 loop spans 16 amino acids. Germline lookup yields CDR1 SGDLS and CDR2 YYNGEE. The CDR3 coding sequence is TGTGCCAGCAGCGTAGAGAGCGGGGGGGCCGCAGAGACCCAGTACTTC. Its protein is CASSVESGGAAETQYF.

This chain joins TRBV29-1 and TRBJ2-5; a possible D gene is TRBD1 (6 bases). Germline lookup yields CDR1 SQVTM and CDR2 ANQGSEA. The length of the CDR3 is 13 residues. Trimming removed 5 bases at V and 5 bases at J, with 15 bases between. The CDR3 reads CSVKWGQGETQYF. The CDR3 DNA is TGCAGCGTTAAATGGGGGCAGGGTGAGACCCAGTACTTC.

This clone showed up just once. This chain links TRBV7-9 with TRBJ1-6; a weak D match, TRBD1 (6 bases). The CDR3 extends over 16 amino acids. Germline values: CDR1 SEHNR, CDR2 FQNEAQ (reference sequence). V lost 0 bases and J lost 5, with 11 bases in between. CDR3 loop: CASSLAVAGDNSPLHF. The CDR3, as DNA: TGTGCCAGCAGCTTAGCAGTTGCAGGGGATAATTCACCCCTCCACTTT.

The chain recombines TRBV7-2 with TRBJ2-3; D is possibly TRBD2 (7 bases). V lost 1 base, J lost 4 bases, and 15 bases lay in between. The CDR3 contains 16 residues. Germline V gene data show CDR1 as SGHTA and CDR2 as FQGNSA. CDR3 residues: CASSLVSGGAPDTQYF. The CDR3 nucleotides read TGTGCCAGCAGCTTAGTGAGTGGGGGGGCCCCAGATACGCAGTATTTT.